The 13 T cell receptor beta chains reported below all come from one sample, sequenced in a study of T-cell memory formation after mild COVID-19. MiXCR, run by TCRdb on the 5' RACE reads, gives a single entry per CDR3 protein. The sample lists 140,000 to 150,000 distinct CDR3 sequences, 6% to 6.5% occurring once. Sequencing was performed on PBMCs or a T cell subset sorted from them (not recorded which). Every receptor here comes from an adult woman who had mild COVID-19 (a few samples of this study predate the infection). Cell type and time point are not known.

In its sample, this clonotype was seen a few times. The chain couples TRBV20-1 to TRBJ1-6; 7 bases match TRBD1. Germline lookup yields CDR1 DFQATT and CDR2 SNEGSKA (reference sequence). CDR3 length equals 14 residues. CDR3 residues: CSVTARQGSSPLHF. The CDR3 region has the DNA TGCAGCGTAACAGCTAGACAGGGTAGTTCACCCCTCCACTTT.

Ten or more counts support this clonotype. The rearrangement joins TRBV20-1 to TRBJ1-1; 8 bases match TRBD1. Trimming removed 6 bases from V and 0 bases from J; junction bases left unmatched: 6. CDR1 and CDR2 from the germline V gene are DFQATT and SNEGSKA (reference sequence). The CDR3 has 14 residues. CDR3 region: CSARRTGMNTEAFF. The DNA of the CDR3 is TGCAGTGCGAGGAGGACAGGGATGAACACTGAAGCTTTCTTT.

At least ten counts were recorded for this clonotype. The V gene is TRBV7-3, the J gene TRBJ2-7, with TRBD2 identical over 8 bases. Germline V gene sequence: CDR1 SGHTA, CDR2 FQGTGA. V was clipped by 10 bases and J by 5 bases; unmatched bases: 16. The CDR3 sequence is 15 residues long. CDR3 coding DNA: TGTGCCACACCACAGGTCGCGGGGGGCCGAAACGAGCAGTACTTC. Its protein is CATPQVAGGRNEQYF.

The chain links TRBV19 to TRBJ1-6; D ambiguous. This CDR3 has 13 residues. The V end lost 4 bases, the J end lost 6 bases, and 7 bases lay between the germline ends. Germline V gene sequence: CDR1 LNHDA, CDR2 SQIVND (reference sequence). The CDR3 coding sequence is TGTGCCAGTAGTAAGGGCCTTAATTCACCCCTCCACTTT. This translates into CASSKGLNSPLHF.

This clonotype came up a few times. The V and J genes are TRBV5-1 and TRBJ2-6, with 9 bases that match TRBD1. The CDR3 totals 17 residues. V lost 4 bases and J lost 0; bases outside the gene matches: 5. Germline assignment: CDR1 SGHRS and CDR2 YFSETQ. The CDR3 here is CASSGGTGYSGANVLTF. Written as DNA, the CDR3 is TGCGCCAGCAGCGGAGGGACAGGGTACTCTGGGGCCAACGTCCTGACTTTC.

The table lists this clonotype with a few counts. Written as DNA, the CDR3 is TGTGCCAGCAGCTTCTTGGCCAAAAGCACCGGGGAGCTGTTTTTT. Protein sequence: CASSFLAKSTGELFF. The V and J genes are TRBV7-9 and TRBJ2-2, with D hard to call. Trimming took 3 bases from V and 4 from J, leaving 12 bases between them. This CDR3 is 15 amino acids long. The germline V gene encodes CDR1 SEHNR and CDR2 FQNEAQ (reference sequence).

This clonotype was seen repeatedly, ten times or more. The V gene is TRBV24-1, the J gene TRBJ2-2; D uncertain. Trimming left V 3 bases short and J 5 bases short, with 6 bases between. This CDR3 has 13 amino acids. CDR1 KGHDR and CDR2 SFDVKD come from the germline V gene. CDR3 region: CATSDQITGELFF. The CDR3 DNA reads TGTGCCACCAGTGATCAGATTACCGGGGAGCTGTTTTTT.

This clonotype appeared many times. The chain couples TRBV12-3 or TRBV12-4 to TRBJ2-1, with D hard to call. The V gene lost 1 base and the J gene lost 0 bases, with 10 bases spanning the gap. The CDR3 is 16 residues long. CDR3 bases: TGTGCCAGCAGTTTAGGTCCTGAGAGCTCCTACAATGAGCAGTTCTTC. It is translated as CASSLGPESSYNEQFF.

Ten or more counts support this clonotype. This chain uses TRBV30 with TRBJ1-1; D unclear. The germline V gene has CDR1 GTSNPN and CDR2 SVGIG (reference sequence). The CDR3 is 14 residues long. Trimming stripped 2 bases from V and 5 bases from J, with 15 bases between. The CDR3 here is CAWSIGQRRTEAFF. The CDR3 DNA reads TGTGCCTGGAGTATCGGGCAGCGTAGGACTGAAGCTTTCTTT.

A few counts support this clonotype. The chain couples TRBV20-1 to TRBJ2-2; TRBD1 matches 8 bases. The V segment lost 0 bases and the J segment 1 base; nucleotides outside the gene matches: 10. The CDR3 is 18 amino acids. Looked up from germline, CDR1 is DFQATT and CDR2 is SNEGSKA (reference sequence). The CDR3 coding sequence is TGCAGTGCTAGAGATGATCGAACCGGGACAGGGAACACCGGGGAGCTGTTTTTT. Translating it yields CSARDDRTGTGNTGELFF.

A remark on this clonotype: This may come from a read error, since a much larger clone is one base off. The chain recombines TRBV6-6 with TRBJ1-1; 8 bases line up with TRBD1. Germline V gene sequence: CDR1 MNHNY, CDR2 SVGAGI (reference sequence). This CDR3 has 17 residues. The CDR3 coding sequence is TGTGACAGCAGTTACACGGGGCAGGGGGCGGTTGGCACTGAAGCTTTCTTT. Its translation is CDSSYTGQGAVGTEAFF.

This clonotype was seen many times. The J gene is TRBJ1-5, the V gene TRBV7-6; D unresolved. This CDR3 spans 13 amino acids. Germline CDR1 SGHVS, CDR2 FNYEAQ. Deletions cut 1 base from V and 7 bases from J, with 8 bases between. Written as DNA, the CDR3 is TGTGCCAGCAGCTTAGAGGCAGCCCAGCCCCAGCATTTT. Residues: CASSLEAAQPQHF.

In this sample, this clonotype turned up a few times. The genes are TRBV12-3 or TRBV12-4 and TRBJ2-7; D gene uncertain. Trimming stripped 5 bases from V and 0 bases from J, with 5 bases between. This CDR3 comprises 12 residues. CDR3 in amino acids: CASSPYSYEQYF. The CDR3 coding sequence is TGTGCCAGCAGTCCCTACTCCTACGAGCAGTACTTC.